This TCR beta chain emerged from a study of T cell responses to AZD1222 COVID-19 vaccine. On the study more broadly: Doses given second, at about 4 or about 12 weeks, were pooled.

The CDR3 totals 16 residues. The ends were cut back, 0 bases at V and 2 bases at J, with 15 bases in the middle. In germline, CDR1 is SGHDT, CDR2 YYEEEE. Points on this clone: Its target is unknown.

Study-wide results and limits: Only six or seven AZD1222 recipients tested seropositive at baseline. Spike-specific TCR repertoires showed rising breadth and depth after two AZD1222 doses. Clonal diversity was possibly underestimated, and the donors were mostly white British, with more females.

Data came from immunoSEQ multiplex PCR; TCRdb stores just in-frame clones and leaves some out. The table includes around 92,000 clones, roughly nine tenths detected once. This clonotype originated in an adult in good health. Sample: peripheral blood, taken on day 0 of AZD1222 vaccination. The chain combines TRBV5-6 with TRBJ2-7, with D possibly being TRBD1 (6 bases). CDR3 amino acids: CASSLVGQGLPYEQYF. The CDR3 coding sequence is TGTGCCAGCAGCTTGGTGGGTCAGGGGCTCCCCTACGAGCAGTACTTC.